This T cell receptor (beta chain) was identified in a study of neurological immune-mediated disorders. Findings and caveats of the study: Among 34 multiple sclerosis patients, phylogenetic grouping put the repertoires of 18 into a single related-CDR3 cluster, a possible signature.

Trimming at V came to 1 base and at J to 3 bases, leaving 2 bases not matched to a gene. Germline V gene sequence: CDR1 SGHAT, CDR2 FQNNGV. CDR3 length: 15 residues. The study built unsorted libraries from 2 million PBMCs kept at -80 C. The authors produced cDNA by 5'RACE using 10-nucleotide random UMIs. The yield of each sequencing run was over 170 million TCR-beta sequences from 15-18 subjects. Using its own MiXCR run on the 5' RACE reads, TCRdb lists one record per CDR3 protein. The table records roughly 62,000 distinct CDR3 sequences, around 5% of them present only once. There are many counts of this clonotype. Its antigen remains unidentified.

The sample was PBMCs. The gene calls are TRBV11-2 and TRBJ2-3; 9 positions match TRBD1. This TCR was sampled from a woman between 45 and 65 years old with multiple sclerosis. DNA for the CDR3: TGTGCCAGCAGCTTAGCGGGACAGGGAACAGATACGCAGTATTTT. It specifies CASSLAGQGTDTQYF.